The source of this T cell receptor beta chain is a study of CD8 T cells in Susac syndrome. Whole-study results and caveats: The authors found no clonal expansion in Susac syndrome CD4+ T cell repertoires.

Germline-derived CDR1 and CDR2 are LGHDT and YNNKEL (reference sequence). Unmatched junction bases numbered 12, after V lost 0 bases and J lost 0 bases. This CDR3 has 20 amino acids. This clonotype was seen just once. Its antigen is as yet unknown. Sequencing of TCR beta drew on CD8+ and CD4+ T cells from blood. TEMRA cells were FACS-enriched, unlike CD8+ and CD4+ T cells, which were negatively isolated. RNA, at about 0.45 to 1 ug, was reverse transcribed with random hexamers. TCRdb fed the immunoSEQ multiplex PCR reads into MiXCR, producing one record per CDR3 protein. The sample contains over 140,000 distinct CDR3 sequences, approximately 95% of which appear only once.

The sample was CD4+ T cells from PBMCs. The sequence came from a human donor with Susac syndrome. This sequence joins TRBV3-1 and TRBJ2-3; 10 bases are a match to TRBD2. CDR3 protein: CASSQEIDERGGYSTDTQYF. DNA for the CDR3: TGTGCCAGCAGCCAAGAGATCGATGAGCGGGGGGGGTATAGCACAGATACGCAGTATTTT.